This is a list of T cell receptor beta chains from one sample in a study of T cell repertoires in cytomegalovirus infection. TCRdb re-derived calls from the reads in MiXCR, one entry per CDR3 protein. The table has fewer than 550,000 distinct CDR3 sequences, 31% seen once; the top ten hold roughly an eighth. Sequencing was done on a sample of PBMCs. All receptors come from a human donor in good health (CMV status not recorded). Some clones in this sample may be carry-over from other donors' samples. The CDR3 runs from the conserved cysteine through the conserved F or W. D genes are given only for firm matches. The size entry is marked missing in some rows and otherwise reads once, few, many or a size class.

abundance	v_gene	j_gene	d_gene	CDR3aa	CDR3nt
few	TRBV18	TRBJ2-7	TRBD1	CASSPHAGGAYLNGEQYF	TGTGCCAGCTCACCACACGCAGGGGGCGCCTACCTGAACGGTGAGCAGTACTTC
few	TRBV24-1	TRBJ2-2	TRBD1	CATRGQANTGELFF	TGTGCCACCCGAGGACAGGCGAACACCGGGGAGCTGTTTTTT
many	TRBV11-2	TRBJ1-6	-	CASSWRSSSYNSPLHF	TGTGCCAGCAGCTGGAGGTCGAGCTCCTATAATTCACCCCTCCACTTT
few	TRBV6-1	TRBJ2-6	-	CASSPLASGANVLTF	TGTGCCAGCAGTCCCCTAGCCTCGGGGGCCAACGTCCTGACTTTC
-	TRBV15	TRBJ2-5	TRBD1	CATSRDRDSEFQETQYF	TGTGCCACCAGCAGGGACCGGGACAGTGAATTTCAAGAGACCCAGTACTTC
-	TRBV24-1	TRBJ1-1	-	CATSDLDEAFF	TGTGCCACCAGTGATTTGGACGAAGCTTTCTTT
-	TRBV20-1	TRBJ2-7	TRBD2	CSARDWTSGGTYEQYF	TGCAGTGCTAGAGATTGGACTAGCGGGGGAACCTACGAGCAGTACTTC
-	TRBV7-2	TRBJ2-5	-	CASRSLRDMGETQYF	TGTGCCAGCAGGTCCCTCCGGGACATGGGAGAAACCCAGTACTTC
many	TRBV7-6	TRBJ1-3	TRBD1	CASSSRTGFSGNTIYF	TGTGCCAGCAGCTCCAGGACAGGCTTCTCTGGAAACACCATATATTTT
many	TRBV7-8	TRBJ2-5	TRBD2	CASSLTPGLAFETQYF	TGTGCCAGCAGCCTCACCCCCGGACTAGCCTTCGAGACCCAGTACTTC
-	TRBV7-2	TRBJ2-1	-	CASSLDWGAVHNEQFF	TGTGCCAGCAGCTTAGATTGGGGGGCGGTCCACAATGAGCAGTTCTTC
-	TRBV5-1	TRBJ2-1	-	CASSLAMGGYNEQFF	TGCGCCAGCAGCTTGGCGATGGGGGGATACAATGAGCAGTTCTTC
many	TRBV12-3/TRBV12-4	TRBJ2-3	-	CANKGQDTDTQYF	TGTGCCAATAAGGGCCAAGACACAGATACGCAGTATTTT
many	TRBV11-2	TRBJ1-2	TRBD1	CASSLARDRWPGYTF	TGTGCCAGCAGCTTAGCCCGGGACAGGTGGCCTGGCTACACCTTC
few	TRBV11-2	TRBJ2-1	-	CASSLLAVDNEQFF	TGTGCCAGCAGCTTACTGGCGGTCGACAATGAGCAGTTCTTC
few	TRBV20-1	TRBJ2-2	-	CSATPGHNTGELFF	TGCAGTGCTACTCCGGGACACAACACCGGGGAGCTGTTTTTT
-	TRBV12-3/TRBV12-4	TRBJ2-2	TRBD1	CASSPPRDRGRQGHTGELFF	TGTGCCAGCAGCCCTCCCCGGGACAGGGGAAGGCAGGGGCACACCGGGGAGCTGTTTTTT
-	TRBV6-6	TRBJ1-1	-	CASSPAQGTEAFF	TGTGCCAGCAGCCCGGCCCAGGGCACTGAAGCTTTCTTT
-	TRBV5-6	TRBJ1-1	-	CASSFVTANTEAFF	TGTGCCAGCAGCTTTGTGACAGCGAACACTGAAGCTTTCTTT
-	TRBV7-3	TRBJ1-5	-	CASSLVRVGNQPQHF	TGTGCCAGCAGCTTAGTCAGGGTCGGCAATCAGCCCCAGCATTTT
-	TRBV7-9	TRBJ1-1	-	CASSLRQTNTEAFF	TGTGCCAGCAGCTTGAGGCAGACGAACACTGAAGCTTTCTTT
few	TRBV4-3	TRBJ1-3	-	CASSGVAGHSGNTIYF	TGCGCCAGCAGCGGGGTGGCAGGGCACTCTGGAAACACCATATATTTT
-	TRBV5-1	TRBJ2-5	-	CASSYKRGHQETQYF	TGCGCCAGCAGCTACAAACGGGGGCACCAAGAGACCCAGTACTTC
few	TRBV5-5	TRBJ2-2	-	CASSLEGSNTGELFF	TGTGCCAGCAGCTTGGAAGGATCGAACACCGGGGAGCTGTTTTTT
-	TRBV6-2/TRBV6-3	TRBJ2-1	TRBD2	CASSPGLADEQFF	TGTGCCAGCAGTCCGGGACTAGCGGATGAGCAGTTCTTC
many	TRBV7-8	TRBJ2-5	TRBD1	CASSTWTGEQETQYF	TGTGCCAGCAGCACCTGGACAGGGGAACAAGAGACCCAGTACTTC
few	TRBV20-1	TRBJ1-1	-	CSARYPNLNTEAFF	TGCAGTGCTAGGTACCCCAACTTGAACACTGAAGCTTTCTTT
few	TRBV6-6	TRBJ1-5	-	CASSYTVGTTNLLWPQHF	TGTGCCAGCAGTTACACAGTGGGGACAACGAACCTCTTGTGGCCCCAGCATTTT
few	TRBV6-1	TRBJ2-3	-	CASRAFRDIVSTDTQYF	TGTGCCAGCAGAGCCTTTCGGGACATCGTTAGCACAGATACGCAGTATTTT
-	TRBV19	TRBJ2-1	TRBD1	CASNHNPRGHRVSYNEQFF	TGTGCCAGTAATCATAACCCCAGGGGGCATAGGGTCTCCTACAATGAGCAGTTCTTC
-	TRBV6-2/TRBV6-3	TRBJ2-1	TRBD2	CASTAGGLQLEQFF	TGTGCCAGCACAGCGGGGGGGCTACAATTGGAGCAGTTCTTC
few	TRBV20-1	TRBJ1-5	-	CSASPGVHQPQHF	TGCAGTGCTAGTCCCGGGGTCCATCAGCCCCAGCATTTT
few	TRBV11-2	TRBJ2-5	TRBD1	CASGTLQGRQETQYF	TGTGCCAGCGGAACTCTACAGGGGCGCCAAGAGACCCAGTACTTC
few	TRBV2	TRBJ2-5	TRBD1	CARQGAQETQYF	TGTGCCAGACAGGGGGCTCAAGAGACCCAGTACTTC
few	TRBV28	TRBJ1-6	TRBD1	CATAGTENSPLHF	TGTGCCACCGCCGGGACAGAAAATTCACCCCTCCACTTT
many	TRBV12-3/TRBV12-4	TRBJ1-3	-	CASSSPHGRGQRRAIYF	TGTGCCAGCAGTTCCCCCCATGGCAGGGGACAACGCCGGGCCATATATTTT
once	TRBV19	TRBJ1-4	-	CASSLRREEKLFF	TGTGCCAGTAGTCTACGACGGGAGGAAAAACTGTTTTTT
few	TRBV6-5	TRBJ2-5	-	CASSYSSLGASITETQYF	TGTGCCAGCAGTTACTCGAGTCTGGGGGCTAGTATCACGGAGACCCAGTACTTC
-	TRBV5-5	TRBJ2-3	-	CASSLQATDTQYF	TGTGCCAGCAGCCTCCAGGCCACAGATACGCAGTATTTT
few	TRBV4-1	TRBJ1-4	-	CASSQVARDEKLFF	TGCGCCAGCAGCCAAGTTGCCAGGGATGAAAAACTGTTTTTT
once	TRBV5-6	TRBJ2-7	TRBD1	CASSFSKGQWLYEQYF	TGTGCCAGCAGCTTTTCGAAGGGACAGTGGCTCTACGAGCAGTACTTC
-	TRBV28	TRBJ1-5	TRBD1	CASSPTTGLADQPQHF	TGTGCCAGCAGTCCCACGACAGGGCTGGCGGATCAGCCCCAGCATTTT
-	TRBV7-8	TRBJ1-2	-	CASSFGGWNYGYTF	TGTGCCAGCAGCTTTGGGGGCTGGAACTATGGCTACACCTTC
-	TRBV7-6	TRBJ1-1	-	CASSHPLDTNTEAFF	TGTGCCAGCAGCCACCCACTTGACACGAACACTGAAGCTTTCTTT
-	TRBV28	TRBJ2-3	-	CASNSLSDTQYF	TGTGCCAGCAACAGTTTATCCGATACGCAGTATTTT
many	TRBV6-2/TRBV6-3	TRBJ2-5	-	CASRLTETQYF	TGTGCCAGCAGGCTGACGGAGACCCAGTACTTC